The present TCR beta chain was sequenced within a study of T cell clusters in autoimmune cytopenias. Germline V lookup: CDR1 SEHNR, CDR2 FQNEAQ (reference sequence). The CDR3 extends over 13 amino acids. TRB was amplified by touch-down multiplex PCR, primer pools A and B combined. For each CDR3 protein, TCRdb gives one entry from its re-call of the multiplex PCR reads, without DNA. Found here are approximately 7,000 distinct CDR3 sequences; the top ten clones hold less than 6%. TRB amplification used approximately 250 ng of peripheral blood genomic DNA. This sample was shared with a second study, whose subject was T cell repertoires in aging, cancer and after chemotherapy. In that study: Over several months to years, re-sampled healthy donor repertoires clearly shared clones. Some 9.4 million TCR reads made up the full dataset. Rebound thymic output was suggested by rising median generation probability during chemotherapy in each cancer cohort. Immunological memory after chemotherapy cannot be judged from the repertoire data.

This sequence was found in a human donor in good health. The J gene is TRBJ2-1, the V gene TRBV7-9. What was sequenced was peripheral blood. This CDR3 is CASSFGRTNEQFF. The whole variable domain, remainder taken from reference TRBV7-9 and TRBJ2-1, is DTGVSQNPRHKITKRGQNVTFRCDPISEHNRLYWYRQTLGQGPEFLTYFQNEAQLEKSRLLSDRFSAERPKGSFSTLEIQRTEQGDSAMYLCASSFGRTNEQFFGPGTRLTVL.